This T cell receptor beta chain stems from a study of T cell changes during pregnancy in multiple sclerosis. The germline gives CDR1 LNHDA, CDR2 SQIVND (reference sequence). The CDR3 has 14 residues. Concerning this clone: The junction shows a germline mismatch at one end, possibly a read error.

TCRdb keeps only in-frame clones here, not all; method: immunoSEQ multiplex PCR. Of 55,000 to 80,000 clones listed, roughly 92% are singletons. The sequence derives from a female donor with multiple sclerosis, enrolled in a pregnancy study. The V and J genes are TRBV19 and TRBJ2-7, with TRBD1 as a possible D gene (6 bases). This specimen consisted of CD8+ T cells from peripheral blood mononuclear cells, obtained in the second trimester of pregnancy. CDR3 bases: TGTGCCAGTAGTATACAGGGGATGTCCTACAAGCAGTACTTC. This codes for CASSIQGMSYKQYF.